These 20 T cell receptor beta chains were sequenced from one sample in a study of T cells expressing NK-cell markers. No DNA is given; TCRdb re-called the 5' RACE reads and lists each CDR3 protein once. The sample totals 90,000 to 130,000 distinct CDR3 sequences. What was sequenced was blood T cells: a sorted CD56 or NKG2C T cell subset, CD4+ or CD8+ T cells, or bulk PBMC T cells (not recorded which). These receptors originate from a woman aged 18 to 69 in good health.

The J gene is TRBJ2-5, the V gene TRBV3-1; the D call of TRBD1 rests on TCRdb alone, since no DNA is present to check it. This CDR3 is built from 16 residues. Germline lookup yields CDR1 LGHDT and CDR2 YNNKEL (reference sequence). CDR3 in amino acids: CASSQEVEARGETQYF.

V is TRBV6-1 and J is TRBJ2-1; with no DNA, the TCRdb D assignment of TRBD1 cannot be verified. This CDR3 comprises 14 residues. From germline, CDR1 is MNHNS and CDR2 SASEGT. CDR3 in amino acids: CASEPGQGFGEQFF.

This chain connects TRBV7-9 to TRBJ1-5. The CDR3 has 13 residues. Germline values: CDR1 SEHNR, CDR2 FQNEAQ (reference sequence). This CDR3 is CASSLAENQPQHF.

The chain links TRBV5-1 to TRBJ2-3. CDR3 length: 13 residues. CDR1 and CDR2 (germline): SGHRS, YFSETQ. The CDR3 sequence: CASPSVGTDTQYF.

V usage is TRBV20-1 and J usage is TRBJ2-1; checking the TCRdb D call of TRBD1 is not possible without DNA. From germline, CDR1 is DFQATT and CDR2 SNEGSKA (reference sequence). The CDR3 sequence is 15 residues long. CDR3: CSARTLHEGGDEQFF.

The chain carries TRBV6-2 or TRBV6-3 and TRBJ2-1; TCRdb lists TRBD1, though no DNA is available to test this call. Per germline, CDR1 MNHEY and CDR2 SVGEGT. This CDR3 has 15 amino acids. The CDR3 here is CASRPLTGVLNEQFF.

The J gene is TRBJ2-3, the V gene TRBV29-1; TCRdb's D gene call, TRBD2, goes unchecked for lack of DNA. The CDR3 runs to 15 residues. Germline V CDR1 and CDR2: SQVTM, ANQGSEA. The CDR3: CSVPPSGPSTDTQYF.

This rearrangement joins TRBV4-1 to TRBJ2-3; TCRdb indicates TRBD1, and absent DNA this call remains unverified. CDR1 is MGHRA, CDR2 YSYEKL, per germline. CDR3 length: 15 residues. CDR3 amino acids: CASSQVRGAEDTQYF.

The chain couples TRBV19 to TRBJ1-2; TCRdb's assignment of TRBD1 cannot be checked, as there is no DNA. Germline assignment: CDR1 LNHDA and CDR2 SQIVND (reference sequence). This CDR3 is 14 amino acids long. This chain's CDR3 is CASSIAGFGYGYTF.

Here the CDR3 reads CASRDLYQETQYF. The genes are TRBV11-2 and TRBJ2-5. CDR1 and CDR2 (germline): SGHAT, FQNNGV. This CDR3 spans 13 amino acids.

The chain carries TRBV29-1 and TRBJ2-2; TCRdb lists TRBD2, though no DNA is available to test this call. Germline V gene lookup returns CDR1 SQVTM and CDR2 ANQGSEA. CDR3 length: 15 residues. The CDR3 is CSAVWIAGGAWELFF.

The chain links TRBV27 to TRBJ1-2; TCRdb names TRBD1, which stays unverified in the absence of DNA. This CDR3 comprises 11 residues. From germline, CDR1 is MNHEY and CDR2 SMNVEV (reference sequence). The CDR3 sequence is CASRTREGYTF.

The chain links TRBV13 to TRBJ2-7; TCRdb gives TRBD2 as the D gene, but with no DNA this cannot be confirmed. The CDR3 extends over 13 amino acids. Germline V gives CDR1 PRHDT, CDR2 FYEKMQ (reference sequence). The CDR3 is CASSSRLAGEQYF.

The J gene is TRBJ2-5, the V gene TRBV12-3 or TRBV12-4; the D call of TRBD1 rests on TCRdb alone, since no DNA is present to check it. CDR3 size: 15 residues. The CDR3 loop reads CASSYPRQNQETQYF.

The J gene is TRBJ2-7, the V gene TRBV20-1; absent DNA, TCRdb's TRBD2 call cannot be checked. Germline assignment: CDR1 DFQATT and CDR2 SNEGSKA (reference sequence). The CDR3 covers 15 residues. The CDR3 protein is CSATSSPDSSYEQYF.

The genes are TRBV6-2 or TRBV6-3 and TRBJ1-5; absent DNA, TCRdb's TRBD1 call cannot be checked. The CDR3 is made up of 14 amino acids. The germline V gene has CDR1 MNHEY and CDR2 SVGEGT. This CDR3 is CASSPWDRYQPQHF.

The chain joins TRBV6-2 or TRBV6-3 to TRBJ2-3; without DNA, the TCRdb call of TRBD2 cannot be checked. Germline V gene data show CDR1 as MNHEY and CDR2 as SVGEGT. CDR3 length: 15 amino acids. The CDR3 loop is CASSSGGSDTDTQYF.

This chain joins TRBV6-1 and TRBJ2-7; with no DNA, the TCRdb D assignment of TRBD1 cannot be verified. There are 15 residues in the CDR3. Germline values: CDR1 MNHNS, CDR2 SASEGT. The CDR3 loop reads CASSEPPGQKYEQYF.

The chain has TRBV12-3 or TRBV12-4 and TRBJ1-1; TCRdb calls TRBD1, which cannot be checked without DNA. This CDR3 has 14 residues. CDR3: CASTGDRVGTEAFF.

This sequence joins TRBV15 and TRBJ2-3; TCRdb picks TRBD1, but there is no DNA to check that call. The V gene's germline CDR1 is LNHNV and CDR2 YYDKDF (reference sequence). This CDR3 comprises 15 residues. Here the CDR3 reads CATSSEGVGTDTQYF. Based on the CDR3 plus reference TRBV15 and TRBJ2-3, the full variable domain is DAMVIQNPRYQVTQFGKPVTLSCSQTLNHNVMYWYQQKSSQAPKLLFHYYDKDFNNEADTPDNFQSRRPNTSFCFLDIRSPGLGDTAMYLCATSSEGVGTDTQYFGPGTRLTVL.